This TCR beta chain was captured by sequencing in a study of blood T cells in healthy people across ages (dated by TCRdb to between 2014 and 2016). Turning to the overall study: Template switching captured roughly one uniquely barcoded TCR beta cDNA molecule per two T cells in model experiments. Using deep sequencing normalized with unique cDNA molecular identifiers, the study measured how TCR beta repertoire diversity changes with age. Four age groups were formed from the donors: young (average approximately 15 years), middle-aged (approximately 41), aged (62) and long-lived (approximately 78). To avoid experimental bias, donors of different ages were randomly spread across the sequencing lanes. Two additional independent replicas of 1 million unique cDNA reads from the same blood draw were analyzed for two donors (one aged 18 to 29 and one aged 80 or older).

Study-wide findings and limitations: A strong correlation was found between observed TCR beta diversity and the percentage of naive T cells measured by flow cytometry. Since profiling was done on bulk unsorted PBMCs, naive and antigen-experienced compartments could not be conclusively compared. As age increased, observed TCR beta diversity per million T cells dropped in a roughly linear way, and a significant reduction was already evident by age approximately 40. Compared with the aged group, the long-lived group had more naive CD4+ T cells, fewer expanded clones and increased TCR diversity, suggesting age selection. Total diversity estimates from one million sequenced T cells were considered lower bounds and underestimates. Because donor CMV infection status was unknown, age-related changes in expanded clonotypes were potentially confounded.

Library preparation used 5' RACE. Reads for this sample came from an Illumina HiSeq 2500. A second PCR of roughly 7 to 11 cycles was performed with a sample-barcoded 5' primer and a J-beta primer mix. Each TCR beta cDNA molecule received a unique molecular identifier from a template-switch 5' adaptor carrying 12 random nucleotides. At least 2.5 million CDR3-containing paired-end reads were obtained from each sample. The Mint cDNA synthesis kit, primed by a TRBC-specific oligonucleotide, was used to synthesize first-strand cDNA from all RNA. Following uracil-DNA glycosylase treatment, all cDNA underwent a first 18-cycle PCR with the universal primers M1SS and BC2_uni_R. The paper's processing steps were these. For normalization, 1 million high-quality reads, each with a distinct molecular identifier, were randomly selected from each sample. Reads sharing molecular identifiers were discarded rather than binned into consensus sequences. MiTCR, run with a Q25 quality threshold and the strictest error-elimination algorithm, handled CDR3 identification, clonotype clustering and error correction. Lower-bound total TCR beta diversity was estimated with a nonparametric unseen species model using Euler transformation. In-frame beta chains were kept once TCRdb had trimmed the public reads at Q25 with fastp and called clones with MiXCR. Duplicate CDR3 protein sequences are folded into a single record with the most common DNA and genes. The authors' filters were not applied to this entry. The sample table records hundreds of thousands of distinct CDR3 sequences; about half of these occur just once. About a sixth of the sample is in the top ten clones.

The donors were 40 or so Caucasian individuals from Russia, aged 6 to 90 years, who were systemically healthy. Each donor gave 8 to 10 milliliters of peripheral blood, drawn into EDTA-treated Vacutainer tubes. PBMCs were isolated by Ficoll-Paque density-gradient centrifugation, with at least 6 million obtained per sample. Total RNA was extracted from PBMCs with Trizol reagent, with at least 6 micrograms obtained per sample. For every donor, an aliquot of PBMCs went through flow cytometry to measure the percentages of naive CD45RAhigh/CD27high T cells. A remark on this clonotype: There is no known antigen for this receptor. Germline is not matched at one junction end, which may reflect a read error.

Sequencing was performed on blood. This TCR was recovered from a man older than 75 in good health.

The nucleotides read TGTGCTAGCAGCCAAGAGGGCGGGACTAGCGGGGGGCTGAGCTCCTACAATGAGCAGTTCTTC. Its amino acids are CASSQEGGTSGGLSSYNEQFF. The chain is assembled from TRBV3-1 and TRBJ2-1; 15 middle bases align to TRBD2. CDR1 and CDR2 are read off the germline V gene (reference sequence) as LGHDT and YNNKEL. The CDR3 goes from the cysteine to the phenylalanine over 21 residues. Of all the DNA, just the CDR3 is kept, 63 bases in frame from base 1.